Following are 21 T cell receptor beta chains from one sample sequenced in a study of blood T cells in healthy people across ages. Primed by a sample-barcoded 5' primer and a J-beta primer mix, a second PCR proceeded for about 6 to 12 cycles. From the 5' RACE reads, TCRdb called clonotypes with MiXCR, one entry per CDR3 protein. The repertoire holds roughly 700,000 distinct CDR3 sequences, with roughly 32% as singletons. The source material was blood. The receptors were sampled from a woman at least 80 years old in good health.

The CDR3 loop reads CASSLVRGEAFF. The CDR3 coding sequence is TGTGCCAGCAGCTTAGTAAGAGGTGAAGCTTTCTTT. This chain connects TRBV7-2 to TRBJ1-1; D not certain. The CDR3 covers 12 residues. CDR1 is SGHTA and CDR2 is FQGNSA in the germline V gene. The germline V and J ends were trimmed by 1 base and 7 bases, with 7 bases remaining between them.

This clonotype was recorded a few times. One junction end disagrees with the germline gene, perhaps due to a read error. The chain combines TRBV7-2 with TRBJ2-7; D unclear. In germline, CDR1 is SGHTA, CDR2 FQGNSA. This CDR3 has 12 amino acids. The CDR3 DNA reads TGTGCCGGCAGCGCTAGCTCCTACGAGCAGTACTTC. Its translation: CAGSASSYEQYF.

This clonotype was counted at least ten times. The chain has TRBV7-9 and TRBJ1-1, with TRBD1 matching 7 bases. The CDR3 spans 13 residues. J was trimmed by 11 bases and V by 4 bases; bases with no gene match: 10. Germline CDR1 reads SEHNR; CDR2 reads FQNEAQ (reference sequence). The CDR3, as DNA: TGTGCCAGCAGCTCCAGACAGGGAATTTGGGCTTTCTTT. Translation gives CASSSRQGIWAFF.

The chain is built from TRBV20-1 and TRBJ1-5, with no clear D. The CDR3 extends over 15 amino acids. The V gene's germline CDR1 is DFQATT and CDR2 SNEGSKA (reference sequence). V was pared by 2 bases and J by 5 bases, with 16 bases between. CDR3 residues: CSARRAIGSYQPQHF. CDR3 DNA: TGCAGTGCTAGAAGGGCGATTGGGAGCTATCAGCCCCAGCATTTT.

Ten or more counts support this clonotype. The chain has TRBV7-2 and TRBJ2-3; 8 positions match TRBD2. The CDR3 has 15 residues. Germline V gives CDR1 SGHTA, CDR2 FQGNSA. With V trimmed by 5 bases and J by 5 bases, 9 bases remained unmatched. CDR3 sequence: CASSPTGGAVDTQYF. CDR3 bases: TGTGCCAGCAGCCCAACGGGGGGGGCGGTAGATACGCAGTATTTT.

This clonotype was seen once. This chain uses TRBV5-1 with TRBJ2-5, with a possible D match to TRBD2 (6 bases). The DNA end favors TRBJ2-7, so the J call may be wrong. From germline, CDR1 is SGHRS and CDR2 YFSETQ. The CDR3 contains 14 residues. The CDR3 DNA reads TGCGCCAGCAGCCGGGACGGGAGAGGGATCGAGCAGTACTTC. Translating it yields CASSRDGRGIEQYF.

This clonotype was detected a few times. This rearrangement joins TRBV6-6 to TRBJ2-3; TRBD1 is a possible D gene (5 bases). The CDR3 contains 15 residues. The V end was cut by 7 bases, the J end by 0 bases, with 14 bases between. In germline, CDR1 is MNHNY, CDR2 SVGAGI (reference sequence). In DNA form, the CDR3 reads TGTGCCAGCACGGAGAGACAGAGTAGCACAGATACGCAGTATTTT. Translation gives CASTERQSSTDTQYF.

This clonotype was counted ten times or more. V usage is TRBV6-2 or TRBV6-3 and J usage is TRBJ2-5, with TRBD1 matching over 7 bases. The V gene end was trimmed by 5 bases and the J gene end by 3 bases; junction bases not matched to a gene: 9. Germline lookup yields CDR1 MNHEY and CDR2 SVGEGT. This CDR3 has 15 residues. CDR3 in DNA: TGTGCCAGCAGTCCTATTCTCGACAGGGAAGAGACCCAGTACTTC. It encodes CASSPILDREETQYF.

The sample holds many counts of this clonotype. The V and J genes are TRBV29-1 and TRBJ2-1; 10 nucleotides agree with TRBD1. Germline lookup yields CDR1 SQVTM and CDR2 ANQGSEA. The trim removed 6 bases at V and 8 bases at J, leaving 7 bases unmatched. CDR3 length equals 13 residues. The CDR3 DNA reads as TGCAGCGTCATGACAGGGGGCATCGATGAGCAGTTCTTC. Translated, it gives CSVMTGGIDEQFF.

This clonotype occurred a few times. One junction end does not reproduce the germline sequence, and a read error may be involved. This chain links TRBV7-2 with TRBJ2-3, with D uncertain. Germline V gene lookup returns CDR1 SGHTA and CDR2 FQGNSA. The CDR3 contains 11 residues. CDR3 protein: CASSPLDTRYF. CDR3 DNA: TGTGCCAGCAGCCCCCTAGATACGCGGTATTTT.

The sample holds many counts of this clonotype. This chain joins TRBV7-9 and TRBJ1-1; D unclear. The CDR3 extends over 14 amino acids. Germline CDR1 is SEHNR and CDR2 is FQNEAQ (reference sequence). V shed 5 bases and J shed 1 base, with 11 bases lying between them. This CDR3 is CASSPGMANTEAFF. In DNA, the CDR3 is TGTGCCAGCAGCCCCGGTATGGCGAACACTGAAGCTTTCTTT.

This clonotype was detected a few times. The genes are TRBV12-3 or TRBV12-4 and TRBJ1-1; D is unclear. The CDR3 sequence is 13 residues long. The V gene lost 3 bases and the J gene lost 3 bases, with 8 bases spanning the gap. CDR3 coding DNA: TGTGCCAGCAGTTTCCATGAGTACACTGAAGCTTTCTTT. Translation gives CASSFHEYTEAFF.

Notes on this clonotype: With a much larger clone just one base away, this may be a read error. The chain employs TRBV4-1 and TRBJ2-7; D tentatively reads TRBD1 or TRBD2 (5 bases each). Germline V gives CDR1 MGHRA, CDR2 YSYEKL. V gave up 1 base and J gave up 5 bases, with 15 bases separating them. The CDR3 has 15 amino acids. This chain's CDR3 is CASSQGPQEAHEQYF. In nucleotides, the CDR3 is TGCGCCAGCAGCCAAGGACCACAGGAGGCCCACGAGCAGTACTTC.

This clonotype was counted ten times or more. This chain connects TRBV2 to TRBJ1-2, with TRBD1 identical over 8 bases. Germline V gene data show CDR1 as SNHLY and CDR2 as FYNNEI. The V segment lost 0 bases and the J segment 6 bases; nucleotides outside the gene matches: 3. CDR3 length: 14 amino acids. The CDR3 DNA sequence: TGTGCCAGCAGTGAAGCTGGGACAGGCCATGGCTACACCTTC. Translated, it gives CASSEAGTGHGYTF.

The chain has TRBV28 and TRBJ2-5; D not certain. The CDR3 contains 14 residues. Germline CDR1 MDHEN, CDR2 SYDVKM. V lost 3 bases and J 0 bases, leaving 8 bases between the germline ends. The CDR3, as DNA: TGTGCCAGCAGTTTGCGGCCGTACCAAGAGACCCAGTACTTC. Amino acids: CASSLRPYQETQYF.

The V gene is TRBV3-1, the J gene TRBJ2-1, with 8 bases matching TRBD1. Germline lookup yields CDR1 LGHDT and CDR2 YNNKEL (reference sequence). This CDR3 spans 15 amino acids. V lost 5 bases, J lost 3 bases, and 6 bases stayed unmatched. CDR3 DNA: TGTGCCAGCAGCGCGCGACAGGGGTACTACAATGAGCAGTTCTTC. It is translated as CASSARQGYYNEQFF.

This chain joins TRBV5-1 and TRBJ2-2, with 7 bases aligning to TRBD2. V was pared by 2 bases and J by 6 bases, with 16 bases of the junction left unmatched. CDR1 is SGHRS, CDR2 YFSETQ, per germline. This CDR3 region has 18 residues. DNA for the CDR3: TGCGCCAGCAGCTTCAGGGCCCGGGGAGGGATCGGTGCCGGGGAGCTGTTTTTT. Encoded protein: CASSFRARGGIGAGELFF.

In this sample, this clonotype turned up a few times. The V and J genes are TRBV9 and TRBJ1-1, with 9 nucleotides matching TRBD1. CDR1 and CDR2 from the germline V gene are SGDLS and YYNGEE. The V gene end was trimmed by 3 bases and the J gene end by 0 bases; junction bases not matched to a gene: 9. The CDR3 is 17 amino acids. CDR3 sequence: CASSATGGPSLNTEAFF. DNA for the CDR3: TGTGCCAGCAGCGCGACAGGGGGACCTTCTCTGAACACTGAAGCTTTCTTT.

This clonotype was observed many times. The CDR3 nucleotides are TGTGCCAGCAGCTTGGGACAGCGGAGCAATCAGCCCCAGCATTTT. This encodes CASSLGQRSNQPQHF. The V gene is TRBV7-9, the J gene TRBJ1-5, with 7 bases fitting TRBD1. This CDR3 has 15 amino acids. CDR1 is SEHNR and CDR2 is FQNEAQ in the germline V gene (reference sequence). V shed 3 bases, J shed 1 base, and the junction held 3 bases outside the gene matches.

There are a few counts of this clonotype. This may come from a read error, since a much larger clone is one base off. The genes are TRBV6-4 and TRBJ1-2; D gene ambiguous. Trimming cost V 4 bases and J 4 bases, with 13 bases left between them. The CDR3 is made up of 14 amino acids. The germline V gene has CDR1 MRHNA and CDR2 SNTAGT. CDR3 nucleotide sequence: TGTGCCAGCAGTGCCGAAGGGTCTCTCTATGGCTACACCTTC. It specifies CASSAEGSLYGYTF.

This clonotype was seen a handful of times. CDR3 residues: CASSVEQSGGFGYTF. CDR3 in DNA: TGTGCCAGCAGCGTAGAGCAGTCCGGGGGGTTTGGCTACACCTTC. The chain is built from TRBV9 and TRBJ1-2; possible D gene TRBD1, 5 bases. The germline V gene has CDR1 SGDLS and CDR2 YYNGEE. V gave up 0 bases and J gave up 7 bases, with 16 bases separating them. The CDR3 runs to 15 residues.